A single T cell receptor (beta chain) is shown here with its context. The sample originates from a study of cytomegalovirus exposure and HLA in healthy donors. The PCR employed 60 Vbeta primers together with 13 Jbeta primers. Here immunoSEQ multiplex PCR was the method, and the copy in TCRdb shows in-frame clones only, minus some. This table has approximately 150,000 clones, less than 85% appearing once. The receptor's source is a man aged 55-75 years in good health and CMV-seronegative. Sequences were obtained from PBMCs.

CDR3 sequence reads: CASNRVRRGWGGYTF. In DNA, the CDR3 is TGTGCCAGCAACCGGGTCAGGAGGGGTTGGGGTGGCTACACCTTC. The chain carries TRBV28 and TRBJ1-2; D might be TRBD1 (5 bases). The CDR3 contains 15 residues. CDR1 and CDR2 (germline): MDHEN, SYDVKM. Trimming removed 7 bases from V and 7 bases from J, with 22 bases in between.